The rows below give T cell receptor beta chains drawn from one sample of a study of shared clonotypes between healthy human individuals. Repertoires were generated with immunoSEQ multiplex PCR, while TCRdb's copy carries only in-frame clones and drops some. The sample holds 150,000 to 200,000 clones, approximately 61% seen once. Sequenced: memory CD4+ T cells sorted from blood. These receptors were obtained from a man aged 25 to 45 in good health. The CDR3 runs from the conserved cysteine through the conserved F or W. Fields, in order: D gene, clone size, J gene, V gene, CDR3 protein, CDR3 DNA. D genes are given only for firm matches. The size entry is marked missing in some rows and otherwise reads once, few, many or a size class.

d_gene: -; abundance: -; j_gene: TRBJ1-2; v_gene: TRBV28; CDR3aa: CASSSSLRRAFNYGYTF; CDR3nt: TGTGCCAGCAGTTCCAGCTTAAGGAGGGCATTTAACTATGGCTACACCTTC
d_gene: -; abundance: -; j_gene: TRBJ1-2; v_gene: TRBV15; CDR3aa: CATSREYGGSYGYTF; CDR3nt: TGTGCCACCAGCAGAGAGTACGGGGGGAGCTATGGCTACACCTTC
d_gene: -; abundance: few; j_gene: TRBJ2-3; v_gene: TRBV7-2; CDR3aa: CASSSTFGSGGDTQYF; CDR3nt: TGTGCCAGCAGCTCTACCTTTGGTAGCGGTGGAGATACGCAGTATTTT
d_gene: -; abundance: many; j_gene: TRBJ2-4; v_gene: TRBV28; CDR3aa: CASSFSITKHIQYF; CDR3nt: TGTGCCAGCAGTTTTTCAATTACCAAACACATTCAGTACTTC
d_gene: -; abundance: -; j_gene: TRBJ1-2; v_gene: TRBV7-2; CDR3aa: CASSTHTGNYGYTF; CDR3nt: TGTGCCAGCAGCACCCATACAGGGAACTATGGCTACACCTTC
d_gene: TRBD2; abundance: -; j_gene: TRBJ2-3; v_gene: TRBV29-1; CDR3aa: CSVGRGGRSTDTQYF; CDR3nt: TGCAGCGTAGGACGGGGCGGGAGAAGCACAGATACGCAGTATTTT
d_gene: TRBD2; abundance: once; j_gene: TRBJ2-1; v_gene: TRBV7-9; CDR3aa: CASSSHGGGNEQFF; CDR3nt: TGTGCCAGCAGCTCTCACGGCGGGGGGAATGAGCAGTTCTTC
d_gene: TRBD2; abundance: few; j_gene: TRBJ2-3; v_gene: TRBV5-1; CDR3aa: CASSPSTSGSTDTQYF; CDR3nt: TGCGCCAGCAGCCCCTCCACTAGCGGGAGCACAGATACGCAGTATTTT
d_gene: -; abundance: large; j_gene: TRBJ1-5; v_gene: TRBV4-1; CDR3aa: CASSTVNQPQHF; CDR3nt: TGCGCCAGCAGCACGGTAAATCAGCCCCAGCATTTT
d_gene: TRBD2; abundance: -; j_gene: TRBJ2-3; v_gene: TRBV15; CDR3aa: CATRRAGRADTQYF; CDR3nt: TGTGCCACCAGGCGAGCGGGAAGGGCAGATACGCAGTATTTT
d_gene: -; abundance: once; j_gene: TRBJ2-7; v_gene: TRBV29-1; CDR3aa: CSVDRGGDEQYF; CDR3nt: TGCAGCGTTGATAGGGGAGGCGACGAGCAGTACTTC
d_gene: -; abundance: -; j_gene: TRBJ2-1; v_gene: TRBV28; CDR3aa: CASSLTISYNEQFF; CDR3nt: TGTGCCAGCAGTTTAACAATATCCTACAATGAGCAGTTCTTC
d_gene: TRBD1; abundance: once; j_gene: TRBJ1-3; v_gene: TRBV7-6; CDR3aa: CASSPSTGSGNTIYF; CDR3nt: TGTGCCAGCAGCCCCTCGACAGGGTCGGGAAACACCATATATTTT
d_gene: -; abundance: few; j_gene: TRBJ1-2; v_gene: TRBV6-6; CDR3aa: CASSYSYSADYGYTF; CDR3nt: TGTGCCAGCAGTTACTCGTACAGTGCAGACTATGGCTACACCTTC
d_gene: TRBD1; abundance: few; j_gene: TRBJ2-3; v_gene: TRBV10-3; CDR3aa: CAIRGTGVADTQYF; CDR3nt: TGTGCCATCAGGGGGACAGGGGTGGCAGATACGCAGTATTTT
d_gene: TRBD2; abundance: -; j_gene: TRBJ2-3; v_gene: TRBV14; CDR3aa: CASSTGIAGPTDTQYF; CDR3nt: TGTGCCAGCAGCACCGGCATAGCGGGTCCCACAGATACGCAGTATTTT
d_gene: TRBD1; abundance: -; j_gene: TRBJ1-5; v_gene: TRBV5-1; CDR3aa: CASSWTGTGVNQPQHF; CDR3nt: TGCGCCAGCAGCTGGACCGGGACAGGGGTTAATCAGCCCCAGCATTTT
d_gene: TRBD2; abundance: once; j_gene: TRBJ2-3; v_gene: TRBV2; CDR3aa: CASSEGGGSRFVYF; CDR3nt: TGTGCCAGCAGTGAAGGAGGCGGGAGTAGATTCGTGTATTTT
d_gene: TRBD2; abundance: -; j_gene: TRBJ2-4; v_gene: TRBV7-2; CDR3aa: CASSVSGPKNIQYF; CDR3nt: TGTGCCAGCAGCGTTAGCGGGCCTAAAAACATTCAGTACTTC
d_gene: -; abundance: -; j_gene: TRBJ2-7; v_gene: TRBV18; CDR3aa: CASSPSGVIIYEQYF; CDR3nt: TGTGCCAGCTCACCATCGGGGGTTATCATCTACGAGCAGTACTTC